This T cell receptor beta chain was documented in a study of cytomegalovirus exposure and HLA in healthy donors. Background on the study: About 85 million unique TCR sequences came from HLA-typed donors in an early release.

Germline V gene sequence: CDR1 SQVTM, CDR2 ANQGSEA. Trimming pared 5 bases from V and 7 bases from J, leaving 8 bases between. CDR3 length: 10 amino acids. Study-wide results and caveats: TCR sequences were mostly rare, though some public TCRs occurred in many donors.

In regard to this clone: The target antigen is unknown.

PCR employed 60 Vbeta and 13 Jbeta primers. Some clones are missing from TCRdb's copy, which holds only in-frame ones; the method was immunoSEQ multiplex PCR. The table shows 150,000 to 200,000 clones, with 75% to 80% occurring only once. The chain joins TRBV29-1 to TRBJ1-1, with D possibly matching TRBD1 (5 bases). Sequencing was done on a sample of PBMCs. The clonotype was recovered from a man aged 50 or older in good health and CMV-seropositive. CDR3 bases: TGCAGCGTTCGGGGGGATGAAGCTTTCTTT. Translated, it gives CSVRGDEAFF.